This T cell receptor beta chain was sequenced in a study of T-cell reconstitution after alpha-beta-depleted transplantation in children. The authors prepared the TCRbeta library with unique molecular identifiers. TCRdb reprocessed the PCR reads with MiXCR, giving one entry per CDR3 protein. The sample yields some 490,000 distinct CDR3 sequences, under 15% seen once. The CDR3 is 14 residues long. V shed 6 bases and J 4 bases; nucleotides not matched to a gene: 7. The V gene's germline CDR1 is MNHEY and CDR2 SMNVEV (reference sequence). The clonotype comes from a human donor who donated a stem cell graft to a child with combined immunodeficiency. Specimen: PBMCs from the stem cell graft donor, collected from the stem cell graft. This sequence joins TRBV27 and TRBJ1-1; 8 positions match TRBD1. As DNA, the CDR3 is TGTGCCAGCAGCCGTGAACAGGGGGGCACTGAAGCTTTCTTT. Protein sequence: CASSREQGGTEAFF.